The TCR beta chain under discussion was sequenced for a study of cytomegalovirus exposure and HLA in healthy donors. Overall study results and limits: The study found most TCR sequences rare, yet found some public TCRs in many donors.

J lost 7 bases, V lost 6 bases, and 9 bases had no gene match. The CDR3 sequence is 14 residues long. Looked up from germline, CDR1 is MNHEY and CDR2 is SMNVEV (reference sequence). To note about this clone: Its antigen is unidentified.

The PCR made use of 60 Vbeta and 13 Jbeta primers. Libraries were prepared by immunoSEQ multiplex PCR; TCRdb keeps only in-frame clonotypes and omits some of them. The sample contains approximately 92,000 clones, under 90% of which appear only once. The sequence derives from a woman in her 70s in good health and CMV-seropositive. The material sequenced was PBMCs. This sequence joins TRBV27 and TRBJ1-5; 7 bases agree with TRBD1. The CDR3 nucleotides are TGTGCCAGCAGCAACAGGGGAGTCGGCCAGCCCCAGCATTTT. Its protein product is CASSNRGVGQPQHF.